This T cell receptor beta chain is from a study of T-cell reconstitution after alpha-beta-depleted transplantation in children. A word on this clonotype: Antigen: not known.

Study-wide results and caveats: High day-60 TCRbeta diversity in some patients came from surviving recipient T cells and thymic progenitors.

Unique molecular identifiers were incorporated when the TCRbeta library was constructed. One entry per CDR3 protein results from TCRdb running MiXCR on the PCR reads. The sample has 610,000 or so distinct CDR3 sequences; about a quarter are singletons. This receptor was obtained from a boy in the first two years of life with Wiskott-Aldrich syndrome, due to receive a stem cell transplant. This specimen consisted of PBMCs, obtained before TCRalphabeta/CD19-depleted stem cell transplant.

CDR3 nucleotides: TGTGCCAGCAGCTTAGATCTGGACAGGCTAAGCAATCAGCCCCAGCATTTT. Amino acids: CASSLDLDRLSNQPQHF. The chain carries TRBV11-2 and TRBJ1-5; 7 positions agree with TRBD1. The V segment lost 0 bases and the J segment 1 base; nucleotides outside the gene matches: 6. CDR3 length: 17 residues. Germline V CDR1 and CDR2: SGHAT, FQNNGV.